This T cell receptor beta chain came from a study of T cells in Graves' hyperthyroidism and ophthalmopathy (dated by TCRdb to about 2019). Turning to the overall study: Peripheral blood was sampled at the time of initial diagnosis, prior to any treatment. A discovery cohort of roughly 100 patients, 43 with Graves' ophthalmopathy and approximately 60 with stable Graves' hyperthyroidism, was used to find distinguishing TCR V-J signatures. An independent validation cohort of around 19 hyperthyroidism patients and about 16 patients who later progressed to ophthalmopathy tested prospective prediction of ophthalmopathy. The 95 to 100 discovery patients were divided at random into training and test sets in a 7:3 ratio. Thyroid tissue and blood T-cell repertoires from roughly 6 Graves' hyperthyroidism patients were also compared in the study. After blood sampling, hyperthyroidism patients were treated with methimazole at a starting dose of 30 mg daily, and ophthalmopathy patients were treated with high-dose intravenous methylprednisolone. TCR Vbeta CDR3 sequencing of approximately 140 peripheral blood samples (over 40 ophthalmopathy, 70 to 85 hyperthyroidism and roughly 17 progressor patients) is reported in the paper. The paper's findings and limits, for the study overall: Most expanded thyroid clonotypes (frequency above 0.001) were also detected in blood, suggesting blood repertoires may reflect thyroid immune responses. A model built on a 13 V-J signature distinguished ophthalmopathy from stable hyperthyroidism, reaching 85% to 90% sensitivity and 81.08% specificity in cross-validation and 80%/75% in testing. Sample size was not statistically predetermined, and investigators were not blinded to group allocation. During validation, the model predicted progression to ophthalmopathy a median of around 7 months ahead of onset, with around 70% sensitivity and 72.22% specificity.

Amplification of TCR beta CDR3 regions was carried out from RNA transcripts. The TCR CDR3 was subjected to a first round of RT-PCR using the HTBI primer set and the Qiagen OneStep RT-PCR kit. Libraries were constructed in a second round of multiplex PCR, after which size selection and purification were performed. The libraries were sequenced on an Illumina HiSeq2000 using paired-end 100 bp reads. On the study's bioinformatics: SOAPnuke was used to process the raw data, removing reads that contained adapters or uncalled bases, had a mean Phred below 15, or lacked an exact match to the constant primer or identifier. High-quality paired reads were merged with COPE v1.2.5, and unique nucleotide sequences were defined as clonotypes. MiTCR v1.1 was used to align the clonotypes against IMGT TRBV, TRBD and TRBJ reference segments. Analysis was restricted to V-J combinations with a frequency above 0.0001, which covered approximately 99% of repertoires. The TCS score was defined as the ratio of F50 (clonal expansion) to E x V (chaos), calculated using BLOSUM62-based TCRdist between CDR3 peptides within each V-J. Welch's t-statistics and random forest reduced 500 to 550 V-J features to 13, which were used in a naive Bayes classifier (R e1071). The public sequencing data were trimmed at Q25 with fastp and processed into clonotypes with MiXCR by TCRdb, which kept only in-frame beta chains. All rows with the same CDR3 protein become a single entry with the most common DNA and genes. The authors' filters were not applied to this entry. Counted in this sample were around 620,000 distinct CDR3 sequences; roughly 17% of them appeared once. Approximately 3.8% of the sample is held by the ten biggest clonotypes.

Concerning this clonotype: It has no known antigen specificity. No base quality values were provided; no much bigger clone lies one nucleotide off.

A patient counted as having stable Graves' hyperthyroidism if no progression to ophthalmopathy occurred over 18 months of follow-up. Hyperthyroidism patients were aged 18 to 65 years and newly diagnosed, with disease duration of less than 2 months. Any patient with an uncontrolled infection, another autoimmune disease, pregnancy or lactation was excluded. Diagnoses relied on clinical symptoms, serum thyroxine and TRAb, thyroid ultrasound and orbital computed tomography. Ficoll-Paque density gradient centrifugation was used to isolate PBMCs from about 10 ml of fresh peripheral blood. Total RNA was extracted using Trizol reagent, and RNA quality was assessed on an Agilent 2100 Bioanalyzer. CDR1 SGHNT and CDR2 YYREEE were looked up in the germline V gene (reference sequence). The trim is 4 bases for V and 5 bases for J, with a gap of 17 bases between the germline ends. The CDR3 runs 15 residues from the cysteine to the phenylalanine. Only the CDR3 region is kept as DNA, spanning 45 bases read in frame from base 1.

The rearranged chain carries TRBV5-4 and TRBJ2-3; no D gene can be assigned with confidence. Sequenced sample: blood. The sequence came from a young woman with Graves' hyperthyroidism. The CDR3 region: CASSHRVAAQDTQYF. The DNA sequence is given as TGTGCCAGCAGCCATCGGGTTGCGGCCCAAGATACGCAGTATTTT.